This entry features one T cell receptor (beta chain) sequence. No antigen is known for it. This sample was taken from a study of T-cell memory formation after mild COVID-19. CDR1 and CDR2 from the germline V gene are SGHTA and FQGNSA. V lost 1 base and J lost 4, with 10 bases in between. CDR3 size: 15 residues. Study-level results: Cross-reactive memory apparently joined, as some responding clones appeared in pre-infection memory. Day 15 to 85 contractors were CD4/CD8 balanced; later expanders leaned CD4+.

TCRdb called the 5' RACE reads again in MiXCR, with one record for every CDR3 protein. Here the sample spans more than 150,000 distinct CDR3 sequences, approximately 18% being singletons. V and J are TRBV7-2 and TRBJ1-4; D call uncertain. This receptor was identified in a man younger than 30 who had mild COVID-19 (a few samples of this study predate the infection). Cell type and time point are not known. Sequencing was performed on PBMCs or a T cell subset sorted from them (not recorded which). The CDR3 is CASSLGYRYNEKLFF. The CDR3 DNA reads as TGTGCCAGCAGCTTAGGCTACCGCTATAATGAAAAACTGTTTTTT.